What follows describes a single TCR beta chain. The antigen remains undetermined. This record belongs to a study of OX40 agonist ivuxolimab in advanced cancers. Overall study findings and caveats: Among the nonresponders, some also had low normalized T-cell clonal expansion. CD8+ T cells showed, on average, more clonal expansion than CD4+ cells. Among expanded peripheral T cells, antigen specificity went undetermined.

The table came from immunoSEQ multiplex PCR; TCRdb's copy has only in-frame clones and leaves some out. In the table there are roughly 59,000 clones, around 82% of which are singletons. Sample: CD4+ or CD8+ T cells sorted from blood, taken in a trial of the OX40 agonist ivuxolimab. The receptor's source is an adult with an advanced solid tumor such as melanoma, head and neck, liver or kidney cancer.

CDR3 amino acids: CASAPGPLSYEQYF. CDR3 nucleotide sequence: TGTGCCAGCGCTCCCGGACCCCTTTCCTACGAGCAGTACTTC. The rearrangement links TRBV7-6 to TRBJ2-7; unclear D gene. V gave up 8 bases and J gave up 1 base, with 15 bases separating them. This CDR3 comprises 14 residues. Per germline, CDR1 SGHVS and CDR2 FNYEAQ. The variable domain in full, completed from reference TRBV7-6 and TRBJ2-7, reads GAGVSQSPRYKVTKRGQDVALRCDPISGHVSLYWYRQALGQGPEFLTYFNYEAQQDKSGLPNDRFSAERPEGSISTLTIQRTEQRDSAMYRCASAPGPLSYEQYFGPGTRLTVT.